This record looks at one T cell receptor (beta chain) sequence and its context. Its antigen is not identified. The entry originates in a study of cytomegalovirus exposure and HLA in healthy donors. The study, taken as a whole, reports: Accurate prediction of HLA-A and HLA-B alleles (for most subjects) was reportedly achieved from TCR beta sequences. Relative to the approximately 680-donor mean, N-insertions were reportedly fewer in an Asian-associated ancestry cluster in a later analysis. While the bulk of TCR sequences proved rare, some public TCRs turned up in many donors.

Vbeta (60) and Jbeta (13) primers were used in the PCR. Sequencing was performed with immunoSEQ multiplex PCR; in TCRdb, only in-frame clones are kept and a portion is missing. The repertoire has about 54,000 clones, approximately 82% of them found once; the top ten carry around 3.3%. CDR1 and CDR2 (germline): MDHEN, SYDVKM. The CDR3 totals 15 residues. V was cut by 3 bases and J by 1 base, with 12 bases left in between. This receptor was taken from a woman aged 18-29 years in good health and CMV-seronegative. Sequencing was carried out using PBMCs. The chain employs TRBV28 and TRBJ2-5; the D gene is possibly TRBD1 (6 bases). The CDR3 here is CASSFRLTGQETQYF. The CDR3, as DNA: TGTGCCAGCAGTTTCCGGCTGACAGGCCAAGAGACCCAGTACTTC.